This TCR beta chain was sequenced for a study of blood T cell repertoires in COVID-19. Study as a whole: Researchers got acute and convalescent COVID-19 samples from the United States, Italy and Spain. From T cells, B-cell-depleted T cells, or PBMCs came the material, which was cDNA or gDNA.

As handled by the study authors: It was from reference gene primer amplification that nucleated cell counts were estimated. Sequenced by immunoSEQ multiplex PCR; TCRdb stores in-frame clones only, minus some. From that table come the V and J calls and clone size; the DNA was used to work out D and trimming. The sample holds hundreds of thousands of clones, approximately 90% seen once. The CDR3 contains 13 residues. Trimming took off 5 bases at V and 6 bases at J, with 8 bases between the two ends. Germline assignment: CDR1 MNHEY and CDR2 SMNVEV (reference sequence). This TCR came from a woman in her 30s with active or convalescent COVID-19. V is TRBV27 and J is TRBJ1-6, with D uncertain. Sequenced material: peripheral blood. CDR3 in DNA: TGTGCCAGCAGTCCACTACTTAATTCACCCCTCCACTTT. It yields the protein CASSPLLNSPLHF.